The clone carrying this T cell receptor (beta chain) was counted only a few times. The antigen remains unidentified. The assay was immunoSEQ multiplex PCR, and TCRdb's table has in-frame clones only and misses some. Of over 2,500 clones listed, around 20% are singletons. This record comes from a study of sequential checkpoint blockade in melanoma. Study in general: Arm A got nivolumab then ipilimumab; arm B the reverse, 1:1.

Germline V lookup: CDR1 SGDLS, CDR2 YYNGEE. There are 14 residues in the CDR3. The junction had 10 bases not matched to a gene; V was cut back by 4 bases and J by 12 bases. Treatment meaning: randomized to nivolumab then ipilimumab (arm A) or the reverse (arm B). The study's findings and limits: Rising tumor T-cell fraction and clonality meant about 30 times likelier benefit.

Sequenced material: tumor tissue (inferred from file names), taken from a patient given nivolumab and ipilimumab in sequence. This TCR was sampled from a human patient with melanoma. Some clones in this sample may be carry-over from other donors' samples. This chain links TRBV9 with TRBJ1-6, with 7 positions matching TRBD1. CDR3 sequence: CASSYDRDGEPLHF. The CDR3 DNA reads TGTGCCAGCAGCTACGACAGGGACGGGGAACCCCTCCACTTT. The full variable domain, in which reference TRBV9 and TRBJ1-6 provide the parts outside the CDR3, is DSGVTQTPKHLITATGQRVTLRCSPRSGDLSVYWYQQSLDQGLQFLIQYYNGEERAKGNILERFSAQQFPDLHSELNLSSLELGDSALYFCASSYDRDGEPLHFGNGTRLTVT.